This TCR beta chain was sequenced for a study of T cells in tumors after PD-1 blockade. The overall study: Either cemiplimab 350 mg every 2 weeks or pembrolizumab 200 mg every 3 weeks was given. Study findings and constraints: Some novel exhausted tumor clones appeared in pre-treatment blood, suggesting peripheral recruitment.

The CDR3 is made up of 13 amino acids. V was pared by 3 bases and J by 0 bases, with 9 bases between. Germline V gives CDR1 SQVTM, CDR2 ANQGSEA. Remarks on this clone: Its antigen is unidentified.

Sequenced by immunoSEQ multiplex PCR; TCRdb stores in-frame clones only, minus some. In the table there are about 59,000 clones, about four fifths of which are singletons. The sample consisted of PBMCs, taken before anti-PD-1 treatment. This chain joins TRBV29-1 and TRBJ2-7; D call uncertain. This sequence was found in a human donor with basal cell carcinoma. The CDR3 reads CSVDAGNSYEQYF. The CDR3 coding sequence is TGCAGCGTTGATGCAGGAAACTCCTACGAGCAGTACTTC.